The next 22 T cell receptor beta chains were all read from a single sample in a study of response to subunit inactivated influenza vaccine. TCRdb independently ran MiXCR on the RT-PCR reads; one entry per CDR3 protein. Altogether 500,000 to 550,000 distinct CDR3 sequences are present, 6% to 9% being singletons, with the ten largest covering over 10%. The sample here was PBMCs from blood, taken roughly 24 months after vaccination. The receptors originated from a man in his fifties or sixties who received an inactivated influenza vaccine.

This clonotype showed up just a few times. The J gene is TRBJ1-6, the V gene TRBV5-1; the D is unclear. Trimming pared 0 bases from V and 7 bases from J, leaving 11 bases between. This CDR3 region has 15 residues. Germline assignment: CDR1 SGHRS and CDR2 YFSETQ. CDR3 sequence: CASSLAGERNSPLHF. Written as DNA, the CDR3 is TGCGCCAGCAGCTTGGCCGGAGAAAGGAATTCACCCCTCCACTTT. Supplemented by reference TRBV5-1 and TRBJ1-6, the full variable domain reads KAGVTQTPRYLIKTRGQQVTLSCSPISGHRSVSWYQQTPGQGLQFLFEYFSETQRNKGNFPGRFSGRQFSNSRSEMNVSTLELGDSALYLCASSLAGERNSPLHFGNGTRLTVT.

This clonotype showed up just a few times. This chain uses TRBV7-8 with TRBJ2-1; the D call may be TRBD1 or TRBD2 (5 bases each). There are 14 residues in the CDR3. Looked up from germline, CDR1 is SGHVS and CDR2 is FQNEAQ. V was pared by 1 base and J by 9 bases, with 13 bases between. This chain's CDR3 is CASSLDRFRGEQFF. The CDR3 DNA reads TGTGCCAGCAGCTTAGACAGGTTCCGGGGTGAGCAGTTCTTC.

This clonotype showed up many times. The genes are TRBV28 and TRBJ2-7; D is uncertain. The CDR3 spans 15 residues. Germline CDR1 reads MDHEN; CDR2 reads SYDVKM. V was shortened by 5 bases and J by 4 bases, with 18 bases between the two germline ends. DNA for the CDR3: TGTGCCAGCAGTGGTAATACCTGGAGATCATACGAGCAGTACTTC. Its protein is CASSGNTWRSYEQYF.

This clonotype appeared a few times. The rearrangement joins TRBV27 to TRBJ2-1; D might be TRBD2 (5 bases). CDR3 size: 14 residues. From germline, CDR1 is MNHEY and CDR2 SMNVEV (reference sequence). V gave up 5 bases and J gave up 3 bases, with 11 bases separating them. CDR3 nucleotide sequence: TGTGCCAGCAGTGATGACGGGAACTACAATGAGCAGTTCTTC. Translated: CASSDDGNYNEQFF.

CDR3 protein: CASTRLAGAGETQYF. CDR3 nucleotides: TGTGCCAGCACACGACTAGCGGGAGCAGGAGAGACCCAGTACTTC. The V and J genes are TRBV6-1 and TRBJ2-5, with 12 bases matching TRBD2. With 7 bases clipped from V and 4 bases from J, the junction kept 7 bases outside the gene matches. Germline V gene data show CDR1 as MNHNS and CDR2 as SASEGT. The CDR3 length is 15 residues.

V and J are TRBV15 and TRBJ2-3; TRBD2 matches 8 bases. This CDR3 spans 16 amino acids. Germline loops: CDR1 LNHNV, CDR2 YYDKDF (reference sequence). V shed 1 base and J 3 bases; nucleotides not matched to a gene: 6. As DNA, the CDR3 is TGTGCCACCAGCAGAGTGAGAGGGACTAGGACAGATACGCAGTATTTT. Translated, it gives CATSRVRGTRTDTQYF.

This clonotype came up many times. V gene TRBV20-1 combines with J gene TRBJ2-1, with no clear D. The germline V gene has CDR1 DFQATT and CDR2 SNEGSKA (reference sequence). The V end lost 6 bases, the J end lost 4 bases, and 19 bases lay between the germline ends. This CDR3 is built from 15 residues. CDR3 nucleotides: TGCAGTGCAAGGGCCCGACCAGATCGTTACAATGAGCAGTTCTTC. This translates into CSARARPDRYNEQFF.

In this sample, this clonotype turned up many times. The chain combines TRBV3-1 with TRBJ1-2; D is undetermined. Looked up from germline, CDR1 is LGHDT and CDR2 is YNNKEL (reference sequence). Trimming pared 1 base from V and 7 bases from J, leaving 13 bases between. This CDR3 is built from 14 residues. Written as DNA, the CDR3 is TGTGCCAGCAGCCAAGGGTGGACTGGGAGTGGCTACACCTTC. Its translation is CASSQGWTGSGYTF.

The rearrangement uses TRBV4-2 and TRBJ2-1; D gene unclear. Germline V gives CDR1 LGHNA, CDR2 YNFKEQ. Between the trimmed V and J ends, which lost 0 bases and 10 bases, there was a span of 19 bases. The CDR3 is made up of 16 amino acids. The CDR3 reads CASSQDRDSMPDEQFF. DNA for the CDR3: TGTGCCAGCAGCCAAGATCGAGACTCCATGCCGGACGAGCAGTTCTTC.

This clonotype has a count of ten or more. The CDR3 coding sequence is TGCAGTGCGTTCCCACTAGCGACTAGCTCCTACGAGCAGTACTTC. It encodes CSAFPLATSSYEQYF. The genes are TRBV20-1 and TRBJ2-7; 7 nucleotides match TRBD2. V lost 6 bases and J lost 0; bases outside the gene matches: 11. In germline, CDR1 is DFQATT, CDR2 SNEGSKA (reference sequence). This CDR3 contains 15 residues.

This clonotype was detected many times. The gene calls are TRBV7-6 and TRBJ2-5; TRBD2 might be the D (6 bases). V dropped 8 bases and J dropped 0 bases, with 7 bases sitting between them. Germline-derived CDR1 and CDR2 are SGHVS and FNYEAQ. This CDR3 comprises 12 residues. CDR3 amino acids: CASAGYQETQYF. For the CDR3, the DNA is TGTGCCAGCGCGGGGTACCAAGAGACCCAGTACTTC. Looking up the rest from reference TRBV7-6 and TRBJ2-5 gives the full variable domain: GAGVSQSPRYKVTKRGQDVALRCDPISGHVSLYWYRQALGQGPEFLTYFNYEAQQDKSGLPNDRFSAERPEGSISTLTIQRTEQRDSAMYRCASAGYQETQYFGPGTRLLVL.

This clonotype has at least ten counts. The V gene is TRBV11-1, the J gene TRBJ2-7; TRBD1 matches at 8 bases. Germline V gene data show CDR1 as SGHAT and CDR2 as FQDESV (reference sequence). The CDR3 spans 14 residues. Unmatched junction bases numbered 4, after V lost 6 bases and J lost 0 bases. The CDR3 sequence: CASRRDRTSYEQYF. CDR3 nucleotides: TGTGCCAGCAGGCGGGACAGGACCTCCTACGAGCAGTACTTC.

This chain links TRBV11-1 with TRBJ2-6, with 8 bases fitting TRBD2. Trimming removed 6 bases from V and 0 bases from J; junction bases left unmatched: 13. CDR1 and CDR2 (germline): SGHAT, FQDESV (reference sequence). The CDR3 is made up of 19 amino acids. CDR3 sequence (DNA): TGTGCCAGCAGGAACCCACTTGCGGGAGGCTCCTCTGGGGCCAACGTCCTGACTTTC. Protein product: CASRNPLAGGSSGANVLTF.

The chain is built from TRBV11-2 and TRBJ1-1; no clear D gene. Germline CDR1 and CDR2: SGHAT and FQNNGV. V was clipped by 2 bases and J by 3 bases, with 7 bases between them. This CDR3 region has 13 residues. CDR3 sequence (DNA): TGTGCCAGCAGCTTACTTCCCGACACTGAAGCTTTCTTT. This gives the protein CASSLLPDTEAFF.

This clonotype has a handful of counts. The chain is built from TRBV20-1 and TRBJ2-5, with TRBD2 identical over 13 bases. The CDR3 loop spans 13 amino acids. Per germline, CDR1 DFQATT and CDR2 SNEGSKA (reference sequence). The V segment lost 5 bases and the J segment 5 bases; nucleotides outside the gene matches: 2. CDR3 protein: CSAGLAGDETQYF. The CDR3 nucleotides are TGCAGTGCTGGACTAGCGGGAGACGAGACCCAGTACTTC.

This clonotype was counted many times. V gene TRBV28 combines with J gene TRBJ1-2, with TRBD1 matching over 8 bases. The CDR3 runs to 13 residues. J gave up 5 bases and V 8 bases, and 7 bases lay outside the gene matches. Per germline, CDR1 MDHEN and CDR2 SYDVKM. The CDR3 here is CASLSGTGYGYTF. CDR3 in DNA: TGTGCCAGCCTTTCCGGGACAGGATATGGCTACACCTTC.

The chain links TRBV6-6 to TRBJ2-1; perhaps TRBD2 as D (5 bases). The CDR3 has 11 amino acids. The V gene lost 8 bases and the J gene lost 10 bases, with 12 bases spanning the gap. CDR1 is MNHNY and CDR2 is SVGAGI in the germline V gene (reference sequence). In DNA, the CDR3 is TGTGCCAGCGGATATAGCGCAGAGCAGTTCTTC. This sequence encodes CASGYSAEQFF.

This clonotype was recorded many times. The chain employs TRBV24-1 and TRBJ2-2; the match to TRBD2 covers 8 bases. Unmatched junction bases numbered 1, after V lost 4 bases and J lost 1 base. The CDR3 spans 15 residues. Germline assignment: CDR1 KGHDR and CDR2 SFDVKD. The CDR3 here is CATSDLAGNTGELFF. The CDR3 DNA follows: TGTGCCACCAGTGACCTAGCGGGGAACACCGGGGAGCTGTTTTTT.

This clonotype occurred many times. This sequence joins TRBV10-3 and TRBJ2-7; D is unresolved. Germline values: CDR1 ENHRY, CDR2 SYGVKD. CDR3 length equals 14 residues. With 0 bases removed from V and 6 bases from J, the gap between germline ends came to 12 bases. The CDR3 sequence: CAISESRDSSEQYF. The DNA of the CDR3 is TGTGCCATCAGTGAGTCGAGAGACTCCAGCGAGCAGTACTTC.

The chain combines TRBV29-1 with TRBJ2-3; no firm D call. Trimming took off 7 bases at V and 5 bases at J, with 13 bases between the two ends. This CDR3 is built from 12 residues. Germline CDR1 is SQVTM and CDR2 is ANQGSEA. CDR3 sequence (DNA): TGCAGCGCCGCTTGGCCAGGAGATACGCAGTATTTT. It codes for CSAAWPGDTQYF.

As regards this clonotype: One end of the junction does not line up with germline, which may come from a read error. The CDR3 DNA is TGTGCCAGCTTAGTACAGCAGAATTCACCCCTCCACTTC. Its translation: CASLVQQNSPLHF. The V gene is TRBV2, the J gene TRBJ1-6; D call uncertain. From germline, CDR1 is SNHLY and CDR2 FYNNEI. The CDR3 consists of 13 residues.

This clonotype was counted a few times. The V call is TRBV7-2, the J call TRBJ2-3; 8 nucleotides agree with TRBD1. The germline V gene has CDR1 SGHTA and CDR2 FQGNSA. V lost 3 bases to trimming and J lost 4 bases; unmatched junction nucleotides: 6. The CDR3 consists of 15 residues. The CDR3 here is CASSFRTGIADTQYF. Written as DNA, the CDR3 is TGTGCCAGCAGCTTCCGGACAGGGATAGCAGATACGCAGTATTTT.